One and the same sample provided the 5 T cell receptor beta chains below, sequenced in a study of T cells in Graves' hyperthyroidism and ophthalmopathy. Amplification targeted TCR beta CDR3 regions from RNA transcripts. RT-PCR in the first round (using the HTBI primer set) targeted the TCR CDR3. TCRdb re-called the multiplex PCR reads through MiXCR, storing one row per CDR3 protein. The data show hundreds of thousands of distinct CDR3 sequences, with 14% seen just once and around 12% held by the top ten. The specimen was blood. Every receptor here comes from a woman aged 45-60 years with Graves' ophthalmopathy.

This clonotype has more than one count but fewer than ten. The V call is TRBV29-1, the J call TRBJ2-1, with D perhaps TRBD2 (5 bases). CDR3 size: 16 residues. Germline-derived CDR1 and CDR2 are SQVTM and ANQGSEA. V shed 0 bases and J shed 0 bases, with 12 bases lying between them. The CDR3 bases are TGCAGCGTTGAAGATGGAGCGGCCAGCTCCTACAATGAGCAGTTCTTC. It codes for CSVEDGAASSYNEQFF.

This clonotype has ten or more counts. V gene TRBV5-1 combines with J gene TRBJ1-2, with TRBD1 matching 7 bases. This CDR3 is built from 13 residues. Per the germline V gene, CDR1 is SGHRS and CDR2 is YFSETQ. J lost 6 bases, V lost 0 bases, and 2 bases had no gene match. CDR3 nucleotide sequence: TGCGCCAGCAGCTTGGGAGGGGGCGATGGCTACACCTTC. Amino acid sequence: CASSLGGGDGYTF.

This clonotype was observed at least ten times. The genes are TRBV25-1 and TRBJ2-3; TRBD1 matches at 9 bases. This CDR3 comprises 18 residues. Germline lookup yields CDR1 MGHDK and CDR2 SYGVNS. Losses at the gene ends were 1 base for V and 2 bases for J; bases not matched to a gene: 10. The CDR3 here is CASSESRLQGATTDTQYF. The CDR3 region has the DNA TGTGCCAGCAGTGAATCCCGGTTACAGGGGGCAACCACAGATACGCAGTATTTT. Full variable domain (outside the CDR3, taken from reference TRBV25-1 and TRBJ2-3): EADIYQTPRYLVIGTGKKITLECSQTMGHDKMYWYQQDPGMELHLIHYSYGVNSTEKGDLSSESTVSRIRTEHFPLTLESARPSHTSQYLCASSESRLQGATTDTQYFGPGTRLTVL.

This clonotype was counted many times. The J gene is TRBJ2-5, the V gene TRBV20-1; TRBD2 matches 9 bases. Germline V gives CDR1 DFQATT, CDR2 SNEGSKA (reference sequence). V was clipped by 6 bases and J by 4 bases; unmatched bases: 9. The CDR3 contains 14 residues. CDR3 region: CSAGRTSAAETQYF. The CDR3 DNA sequence: TGCAGTGCGGGCCGGACTAGCGCTGCAGAGACCCAGTACTTC.

In its sample, this clonotype was seen a few times. This rearrangement joins TRBV12-3 or TRBV12-4 to TRBJ2-1; no clear D. The length of the CDR3 is 18 residues. V lost 3 bases to trimming and J lost 0 bases, with 18 bases between them. The CDR3 spells CASSLGWVAMSSYNEQFF. CDR3 DNA: TGTGCCAGCAGTTTGGGGTGGGTGGCCATGAGCTCCTACAATGAGCAGTTCTTC.